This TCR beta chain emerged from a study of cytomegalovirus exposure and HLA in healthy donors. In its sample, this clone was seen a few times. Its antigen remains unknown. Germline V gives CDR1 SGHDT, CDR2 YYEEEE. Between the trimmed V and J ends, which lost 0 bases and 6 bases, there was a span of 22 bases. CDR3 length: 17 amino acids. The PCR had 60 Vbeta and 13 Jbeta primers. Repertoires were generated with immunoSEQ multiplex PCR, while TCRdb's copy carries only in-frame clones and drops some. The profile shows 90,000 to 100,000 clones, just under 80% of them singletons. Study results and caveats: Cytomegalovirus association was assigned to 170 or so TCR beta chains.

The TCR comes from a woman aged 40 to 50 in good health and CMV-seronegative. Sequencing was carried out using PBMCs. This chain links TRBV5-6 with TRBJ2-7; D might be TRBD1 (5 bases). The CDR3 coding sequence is TGTGCCAGCAGCTTGGAACAGACAGTTTTAATCCCGGGCGAGCAGTACTTC. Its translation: CASSLEQTVLIPGEQYF.